Below are 15 T cell receptor beta chains sequenced from a single sample in a study of T cell responses to AZD1222 COVID-19 vaccine (dated by TCRdb to the early 2020s). Explained via the paper, the time point label denotes: sample from adult after SARS-CoV-2 infection, after symptom onset. Receptors were amplified or captured by the immunoSEQ multiplex PCR assay. In TCRdb, the immuneACCESS table is reduced to in-frame sequences with V and J assigned. These tables do not hold every clone; where another copy was compared, an unresolved V gene accounts for under half, and the others remain unexplained. Recorded for this sample are about 150,000 clones; around 85% of them occurred a single time. The ten largest clones represent 6.9% of the sample. Sequences were derived from peripheral blood, sampled after recovery from COVID-19. These receptors came from an adult who had recovered from COVID-19.

The chain combines TRBV6-2 or TRBV6-3 with TRBJ2-7, with D possibly being TRBD2 (6 bases). Trimming removed 1 base from V and 7 bases from J, with 23 bases in between. CDR3 length equals 17 residues. The germline V gene encodes CDR1 MNHEY and CDR2 SVGEGT. DNA of the CDR3: TGTGCCAGCAGTTACTATCGTGACGGGGGTCGGATGGGAGAGCAGTACTTC. Encoded protein: CASSYYRDGGRMGEQYF.

The CDR3 here is CASTVRTAYEQYF. In nucleotides, the CDR3 is TGTGCCAGCACTGTTCGGACAGCCTACGAGCAGTACTTC. The chain carries TRBV28 and TRBJ2-7, with D maybe TRBD1 (6 bases). The V end lost 7 bases, the J end lost 2 bases, and 12 bases lay between the germline ends. The germline V gene has CDR1 MDHEN and CDR2 SYDVKM. The CDR3 contains 13 residues.

This clone was seen only once. The chain carries TRBV4-1 and TRBJ1-4; D remains unclear. The CDR3 is 14 residues long. The V and J ends lost 0 bases and 6 bases respectively, with 8 bases between them. CDR1 and CDR2 (germline): MGHRA, YSYEKL. The CDR3 DNA follows: TGCGCCAGCAGCCAAGAGAACTACCATGAAAAACTGTTTTTT. Amino acids: CASSQENYHEKLFF.

The chain carries TRBV6-5 and TRBJ1-4; a possible D gene is TRBD1 (5 bases). This CDR3 has 13 amino acids. Per germline, CDR1 MNHEY and CDR2 SVGAGI. Trimming stripped 8 bases from V and 8 bases from J, with 15 bases between. Here the CDR3 DNA reads TGTGCCAGCCAGAAGGGGCTGGGAGAAAAACTGTTTTTT. Translation gives CASQKGLGEKLFF.

This chain joins TRBV6-5 and TRBJ1-2; D gene ambiguous. The CDR3 runs to 13 residues. With 6 bases removed from V and 2 bases from J, the gap between germline ends came to 10 bases. Germline V lookup: CDR1 MNHEY, CDR2 SVGAGI. CDR3 nucleotides: TGTGCCAGCAGAGTAGACACAAACTATGGCTACACCTTC. It yields the protein CASRVDTNYGYTF.

This rearrangement joins TRBV27 to TRBJ1-6, with no clear D. Germline-derived CDR1 and CDR2 are MNHEY and SMNVEV (reference sequence). With 4 bases removed from V and 7 bases from J, the gap between germline ends came to 5 bases. CDR3 length: 12 amino acids. The CDR3 here is CASSSGNSPLHF. In nucleotides, the CDR3 is TGTGCCAGCAGTTCAGGAAATTCACCCCTCCACTTT.

This sequence joins TRBV23-1 and TRBJ1-5, with D unclear. TRBV23-1 is an ORF for which the function is uncertain. This CDR3 has 15 amino acids. V was shortened by 4 bases and J by 0 bases, with 10 bases between the two germline ends. This CDR3 reads CASSRREYSNQPQHF. The CDR3 DNA reads as TGCGCCAGCAGTCGGAGGGAGTATAGCAATCAGCCCCAGCATTTT.

The chain combines TRBV6-6 with TRBJ1-4, with a weak D call TRBD1 (6 bases). The CDR3 is 17 amino acids. Trimming removed 6 bases at V and 8 bases at J, with 25 bases between. Germline V gives CDR1 MNHNY, CDR2 SVGAGI (reference sequence). The CDR3 loop reads CASSRRAGLGGKEKLFF. The CDR3 DNA sequence: TGTGCCAGCAGCCGAAGGGCGGGATTAGGGGGGAAGGAAAAACTGTTTTTT.

Only a few counts were recorded for this clone. V usage is TRBV4-1 and J usage is TRBJ1-4; maybe TRBD1 (5 bases). Per the germline V gene, CDR1 is MGHRA and CDR2 is YSYEKL. The V end lost 3 bases, the J end lost 7 bases, and 12 bases lay between the germline ends. The CDR3 has 14 amino acids. CDR3 DNA: TGCGCCAGCAGCCAGGGACCCGGTGGTGAAAAACTGTTTTTT. This codes for CASSQGPGGEKLFF.

In this sample, this clone turned up a few times. V is TRBV14 and J is TRBJ1-2, with a tentative D call TRBD1 (5 bases). This CDR3 comprises 14 residues. CDR1 and CDR2 from the germline V gene are SGHDN and FVKESK. V gave up 0 bases and J gave up 3 bases, with 8 bases separating them. The CDR3 DNA is TGTGCCAGCAGCCAAGAGTGGGGCGACTATGGCTACACCTTC. It yields the protein CASSQEWGDYGYTF.

This clone was recorded only once. J is TRBJ1-5 and V is TRBV6-5, with D perhaps TRBD1 (5 bases). The V and J ends lost 8 bases and 3 bases respectively, with 14 bases between them. In germline, CDR1 is MNHEY, CDR2 SVGAGI. This CDR3 is built from 14 residues. The CDR3 region is CASGGGILNQPQHF. For the CDR3, the DNA is TGTGCCAGCGGCGGGGGGATCCTCAATCAGCCCCAGCATTTT.

The rearrangement uses TRBV20-1 and TRBJ1-2; no definite D call. This CDR3 contains 15 residues. Per germline, CDR1 DFQATT and CDR2 SNEGSKA (reference sequence). Deletions cut 3 bases from V and 1 base from J, with 15 bases between. The CDR3: CSASIDSGLNYGYTF. The CDR3 DNA reads TGCAGTGCTAGTATTGATAGCGGGCTTAACTATGGCTACACCTTC.

This clone was observed a single time. This chain joins TRBV19 and TRBJ2-7; weak D call: TRBD2 (7 bases). The CDR3 is made up of 15 amino acids. Per germline, CDR1 LNHDA and CDR2 SQIVND (reference sequence). V was shortened by 1 base and J by 2 bases, with 12 bases between the two germline ends. The CDR3 nucleotides read TGTGCCAGTAGTATAGGCGGGGGCCGTACCTACGAGCAGTACTTC. Its translation is CASSIGGGRTYEQYF.

This clone was counted once. The V call is TRBV4-3, the J call TRBJ2-2; D is uncertain. Germline CDR1 is LGHNA and CDR2 is YSLEER. V shed 1 base and J shed 2 bases, with 5 bases lying between them. This CDR3 region has 14 residues. The CDR3 reads CASSQGSNTGELFF. CDR3 sequence (DNA): TGCGCCAGCAGCCAAGGTAGCAACACCGGGGAGCTGTTTTTT.

CDR3 coding DNA: TGTGCCAGCAGTCCAGACAGGGGCGCCAATCAGCCCCAGCATTTT. Its protein is CASSPDRGANQPQHF. V and J are TRBV2 and TRBJ1-5; the match to TRBD1 covers 8 bases. The CDR3 covers 15 residues. V lost 5 bases, J lost 3 bases, and 6 bases stayed unmatched. Germline-derived CDR1 and CDR2 are SNHLY and FYNNEI.